The source of this T cell receptor (beta chain) is a study of radiotherapy plus CTLA-4 blockade in lung cancer. Study-level findings and limits: Some TCR clones had been derived from tumors. These clones expanded in peripheral blood after radiotherapy plus ipilimumab.

TCRdb keeps only in-frame clones here, not all; method: immunoSEQ multiplex PCR. The repertoire holds about 120,000 clones, with 90% as singletons. Trimming took 0 bases from V and 6 from J, leaving 11 bases between them. This CDR3 is built from 15 residues. Germline CDR1 reads LNHNV; CDR2 reads YYDKDF (reference sequence). Regarding this clone: The antigen is undetermined.

Material: peripheral blood, obtained from a patient treated with radiotherapy plus ipilimumab. This TCR was recovered from a human donor with non-small cell lung cancer that progressed on radiotherapy plus ipilimumab. The chain is built from TRBV15 and TRBJ2-2; the D is unclear. CDR3 nucleotides: TGTGCCACCAGCAGAGACTTCATGGCGTCCGGGGAGCTGTTTTTT. It specifies CATSRDFMASGELFF. Full variable domain (rest looked up from reference TRBV15 and TRBJ2-2): DAMVIQNPRYQVTQFGKPVTLSCSQTLNHNVMYWYQQKSSQAPKLLFHYYDKDFNNEADTPDNFQSRRPNTSFCFLDIRSPGLGDTAMYLCATSRDFMASGELFFGEGSRLTVL.